The T cell receptor beta chain described here comes from a study of cytomegalovirus exposure and HLA in healthy donors. The CDR3 is 15 residues long. In regard to this clone: Its target is not known.

Study-wide points: Highly shared sequence variants in one cluster were likely a sequencing artifact. The classifier reportedly diagnosed cytomegalovirus status with high sensitivity and specificity.

The study ran its PCR with 60 Vbeta and 13 Jbeta primers. Assay: immunoSEQ multiplex PCR; the TCRdb copy retains only in-frame clones and omits some. The sample includes approximately 150,000 clones, around 10% of them seen just once. V usage is TRBV21-1 and J usage is TRBJ2-2; the table's D call, TRBD1, has no DNA check behind it. TRBV21-1 is reported as a pseudogene. This receptor was obtained from a male donor in good health and CMV-seronegative. The specimen sequenced was PBMCs. Written as DNA, the CDR3 is TGTGCCAGCAGCCAAGGACAGTTCAACACCGGGGAGCTGTTTTTT. It specifies CASSQGQFNTGELFF.